This is a list of T cell receptor beta chains from one sample in a study of response to subunit inactivated influenza vaccine. A single record per CDR3 protein comes from TCRdb applying MiXCR to the RT-PCR reads. Of 500,000 to 750,000 distinct CDR3 sequences in the sample, 13% to 15% were seen once. The sample consisted of PBMCs from blood, taken 11 to 12 days after vaccination. These receptors originate from a man aged 50 to 60 who received an inactivated influenza vaccine. CDR3s include the opening cysteine and the closing phenylalanine or tryptophan. A D gene is named only where the DNA matches it firmly. A clone size is listed for some rows: how often the clone was seen (once, few, many), or a class if it is expanded.

length,V,D,J,size,CDR3,DNA
13,TRBV2,NA,TRBJ1-6,NA,CASKPTGSSPLHF,TGTGCCAGCAAACCGACCGGGTCCTCACCCCTCCACTTT
11,TRBV25-1,NA,TRBJ1-1,few,CASRWHTEAFF,TGTGCCAGCAGATGGCACACTGAAGCTTTCTTT
17,TRBV6-5,TRBD2,TRBJ2-1,NA,CASSYSNPGGPYNEQFF,TGTGCCAGCAGTTACTCGAATCCGGGAGGGCCTTACAATGAGCAGTTCTTC
15,TRBV7-9,TRBD1,TRBJ2-7,few,CASAQFRDRSYEQYF,TGTGCCAGCGCACAATTCCGGGACAGGAGCTACGAGCAGTACTTC
16,TRBV5-6,TRBD2,TRBJ2-1,NA,CASSFRPSGNNNEQFF,TGTGCCAGCAGCTTTAGGCCCAGCGGGAATAACAATGAGCAGTTCTTC
14,TRBV6-1,NA,TRBJ1-4,NA,CASSEEVVPEKLFF,TGTGCCAGCAGTGAAGAGGTAGTTCCTGAAAAACTGTTTTTT
14,TRBV9,TRBD1,TRBJ1-4,few,CASSVGQGAGKLFF,TGTGCCAGCAGCGTGGGACAGGGGGCCGGAAAACTGTTTTTT
14,TRBV5-1,NA,TRBJ2-7,NA,CASSGTGTPYEQYF,TGCGCCAGCAGCGGTACAGGGACCCCCTACGAGCAGTACTTC
14,TRBV15,NA,TRBJ2-5,few,CATSIGTLQETQYF,TGTGCCACCAGCATTGGGACTCTCCAAGAGACCCAGTACTTC
15,TRBV5-5,NA,TRBJ2-1,few,CASSLKAVTPNEQFF,TGTGCCAGCAGCTTAAAGGCCGTCACCCCCAATGAGCAGTTCTTC
13,TRBV5-1,NA,TRBJ2-2,NA,CASSLSEAGELFF,TGCGCCAGCAGCTTGTCTGAGGCCGGGGAGCTGTTTTTT
14,TRBV5-1,NA,TRBJ1-2,many,CASSPGHTNYGYTF,TGCGCCAGCAGCCCCGGACACACTAACTATGGCTACACCTTC
15,TRBV7-8,NA,TRBJ2-1,few,CASSLVAYVFNEQFF,TGTGCCAGCAGCTTAGTAGCGTACGTTTTCAATGAGCAGTTCTTC
13,TRBV29-1,NA,TRBJ2-3,few,CSTTGGTRDTQYF,TGCAGCACCACGGGGGGCACCCGGGATACGCAGTATTTT
14,TRBV6-1,TRBD1,TRBJ2-1,few,CASSQGTGGNEQFF,TGTGCCAGCAGTCAGGGGACAGGGGGCAATGAGCAGTTCTTC
17,TRBV30,NA,TRBJ2-2,few,CAWTRGLGTPNTGELFF,TGTGCCTGGACCAGAGGGTTGGGGACACCGAACACCGGGGAGCTGTTTTTT
13,TRBV19,NA,TRBJ1-4,NA,CAGSRTTNEKLFF,TGTGCCGGGAGTCGGACAACTAATGAAAAACTGTTTTTT
16,TRBV7-8,NA,TRBJ2-5,NA,CASSHQIAERQETQYF,TGTGCCAGCAGCCATCAGATAGCGGAGCGACAAGAGACCCAGTACTTC
15,TRBV28,TRBD1,TRBJ1-1,few,CASSLPTGSGTEAFF,TGTGCCAGCAGTTTACCGACAGGGTCGGGCACTGAAGCTTTCTTT
13,TRBV5-1,NA,TRBJ2-7,few,CASSGERQPQQYF,TGCGCCAGCAGCGGAGAAAGACAGCCCCAGCAGTACTTC
14,TRBV7-3,TRBD1,TRBJ2-1,many,CASSRDRKDNEQFF,TGTGCCAGCAGCAGGGACAGAAAGGACAATGAGCAGTTCTTC